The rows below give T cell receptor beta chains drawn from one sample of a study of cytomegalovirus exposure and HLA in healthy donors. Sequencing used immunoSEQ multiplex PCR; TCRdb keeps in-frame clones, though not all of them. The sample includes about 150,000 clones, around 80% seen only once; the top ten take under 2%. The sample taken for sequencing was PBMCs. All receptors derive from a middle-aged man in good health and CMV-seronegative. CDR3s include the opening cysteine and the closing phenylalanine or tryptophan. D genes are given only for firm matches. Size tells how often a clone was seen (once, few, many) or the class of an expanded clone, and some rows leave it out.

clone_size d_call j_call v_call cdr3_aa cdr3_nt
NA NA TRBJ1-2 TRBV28 CASMEGLLSYGYTF TGTGCCAGCATGGAGGGGCTCTTGAGCTATGGCTACACCTTC
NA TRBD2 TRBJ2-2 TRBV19 CASIASGASGELFF TGTGCCAGTATAGCTAGCGGGGCATCCGGGGAGCTGTTTTTT
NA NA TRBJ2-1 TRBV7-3 CASSLSTRGEQFF TGTGCCAGCAGCTTAAGCACCCGGGGTGAGCAGTTCTTC
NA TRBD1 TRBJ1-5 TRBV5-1 CASSLDEGAEQPQHF TGCGCCAGCAGCTTGGATGAGGGGGCGGAGCAGCCCCAGCATTTT
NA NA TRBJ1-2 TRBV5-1 CASSPGHVSNYGYTF TGCGCCAGCAGCCCAGGACATGTTTCTAACTATGGCTACACCTTC
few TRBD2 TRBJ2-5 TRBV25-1 CASSDLAGGEETQYF TGTGCCAGCAGTGATCTGGCGGGAGGAGAGGAGACCCAGTACTTC
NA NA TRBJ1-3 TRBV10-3 CAISESKTLSGNTIYF TGTGCCATCAGTGAGTCGAAGACACTCTCTGGAAACACCATATATTTT
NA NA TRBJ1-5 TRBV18 CASSPYDVGVGQPQHF TGTGCCAGCTCACCCTATGACGTAGGGGTGGGCCAGCCCCAGCATTTT
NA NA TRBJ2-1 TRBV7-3 CASSVTGPSYNEQFF TGTGCCAGCAGCGTTACAGGGCCCTCCTACAATGAGCAGTTCTTC
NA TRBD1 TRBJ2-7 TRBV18 CASSPGTGDYEQYF TGTGCCAGCTCTCCCGGGACAGGGGACTACGAGCAGTACTTC
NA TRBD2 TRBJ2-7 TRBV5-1 CASRGQLAGTYEQYF TGCGCCAGCAGGGGTCAACTAGCGGGAACCTACGAGCAGTACTTC
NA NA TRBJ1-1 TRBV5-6 CASSEALNTEAFF TGTGCCAGCAGCGAGGCCTTGAACACTGAAGCTTTCTTT
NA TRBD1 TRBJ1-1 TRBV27 CASSLVRQGQVAFF TGTGCCAGCAGTTTGGTCCGCCAGGGACAGGTAGCTTTCTTT
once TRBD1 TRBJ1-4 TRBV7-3 CASSRSGGTNEKLFF TGTGCCAGCAGCAGATCAGGGGGGACTAATGAAAAACTGTTTTTT
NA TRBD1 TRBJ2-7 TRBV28 CASSLDGSTGVSQYF TGTGCCAGCAGTTTAGATGGGTCTACAGGGGTTTCGCAGTACTTC
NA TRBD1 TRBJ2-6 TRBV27 CASSRPPGQGALSSGANGLTF TGTGCCAGCAGCCGACCCCCGGGACAGGGGGCCCTGTCCTCTGGGGCCAACGGCCTGACTTTC
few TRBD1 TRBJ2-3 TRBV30 CATSGGTGRLFYDTQYF TGTGCCACATCCGGGGGGACAGGGAGGCTTTTTTATGATACGCAGTATTTT
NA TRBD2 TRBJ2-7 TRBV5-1 CASSPLGTSAFYEQYF TGCGCCAGCAGCCCTCTAGGGACTAGCGCCTTCTACGAGCAGTACTTC
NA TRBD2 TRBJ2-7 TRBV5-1 CASSLGREGHNEQYF TGCGCCAGCAGCTTGGGGCGGGAGGGCCACAACGAGCAGTACTTC
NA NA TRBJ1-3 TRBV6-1 CASGTLMLQAIYF TGTGCCAGCGGGACTTTAATGCTGCAGGCCATATATTTT
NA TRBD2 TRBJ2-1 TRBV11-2 CASTRGGSSYNEQFF TGTGCCAGCACCCGGGGGGGGAGCTCCTACAATGAGCAGTTCTTC
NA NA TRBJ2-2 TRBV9 CASSVAANTGELFF TGTGCCAGCAGCGTAGCGGCGAACACCGGGGAGCTGTTTTTT
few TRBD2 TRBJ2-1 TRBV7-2 CASSSLAGPTMQFF TGTGCCAGCAGCTCGTTAGCGGGACCGACCATGCAGTTCTTC
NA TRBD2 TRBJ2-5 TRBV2 CASSSGLAGVETQYF TGTGCCAGCAGCTCGGGACTAGCGGGAGTAGAGACCCAGTACTTC
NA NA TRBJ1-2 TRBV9 CASSGSPNQGNYGYTF TGTGCCAGCAGCGGTTCACCCAATCAGGGAAACTATGGCTACACCTTC
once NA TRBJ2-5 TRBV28 CASRLAGRETQYF TGTGCCAGCAGGCTAGCTGGGCGTGAGACCCAGTACTTC
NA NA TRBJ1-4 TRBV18 CATGTTTNEKLFF TGTGCCACCGGGACAACAACTAATGAAAAACTGTTTTTT
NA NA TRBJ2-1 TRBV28 CASSLLISEQFF TGTGCCAGCAGTTTATTGATCAGTGAGCAGTTCTTC
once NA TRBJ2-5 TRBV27 CASSSGGPLETQYF TGTGCCAGCAGTTCCGGGGGTCCATTAGAGACCCAGTACTTC
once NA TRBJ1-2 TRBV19 CASLPGSQVGLGGYTF TGTGCCAGTCTCCCGGGGAGCCAGGTTGGCCTTGGAGGCTACACCTTC
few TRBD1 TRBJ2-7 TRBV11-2 CASSFGDRGYEQYF TGTGCCAGCAGCTTCGGAGACAGGGGGTACGAGCAGTACTTC
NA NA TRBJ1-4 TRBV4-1 CASSQVIQSNEKLFF TGCGCCAGCAGCCAAGTGATACAGTCTAATGAAAAACTGTTTTTT
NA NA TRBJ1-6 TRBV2 CASSERQATGNSPLHF TGTGCCAGCAGTGAACGGCAGGCTACGGGGAATTCACCCCTCCACTTT
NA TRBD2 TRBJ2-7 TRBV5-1 CASSLVGGLEQYF TGCGCCAGCAGCTTGGTCGGGGGGTTAGAGCAGTACTTC
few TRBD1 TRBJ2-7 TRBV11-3 CASSLGGTGSYEQYF TGTGCCAGCAGCTTAGGCGGGACAGGGTCCTACGAGCAGTACTTC
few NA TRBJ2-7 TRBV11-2 CASREDKYEQYF TGTGCCAGCAGAGAGGACAAGTACGAGCAGTACTTC
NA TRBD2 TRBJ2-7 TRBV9 CASSSSPVGGLAEIGEQYF TGTGCCAGCAGCTCCAGCCCCGTCGGGGGACTAGCGGAGATCGGAGAGCAGTACTTC
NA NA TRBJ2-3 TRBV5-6 CASSRGLTTPDTQYF TGTGCCAGCAGCCGAGGACTTACGACCCCCGATACGCAGTATTTT
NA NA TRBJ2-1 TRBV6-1 CASSALGSAYNEQFF TGTGCCAGCAGTGCCCTGGGCTCAGCTTACAATGAGCAGTTCTTC
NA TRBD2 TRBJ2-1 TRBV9 CASSVGTSAYNEQFF TGTGCCAGCAGCGTAGGGACTAGCGCGTACAATGAGCAGTTCTTC
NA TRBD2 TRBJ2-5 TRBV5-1 CASSLRASGARETQYF TGCGCCAGCAGCTTGAGGGCTAGCGGCGCGAGGGAGACCCAGTACTTC
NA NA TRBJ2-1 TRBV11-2 CASSSLSHEQFF TGTGCCAGCAGCTCGCTTAGCCATGAGCAGTTCTTC
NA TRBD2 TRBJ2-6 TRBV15 CATSPPGLGGSTGANVLTF TGTGCCACCAGCCCCCCCGGCTTAGGCGGGAGCACCGGGGCCAACGTCCTGACTTTC
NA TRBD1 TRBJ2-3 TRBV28 CASSLLTWGRGKELGKYF TGTGCCAGCAGTTTATTGACCTGGGGCAGGGGGAAGGAGCTAGGAAAGTATTTT
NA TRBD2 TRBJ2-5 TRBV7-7 CASSQAGVGETQYF TGTGCCAGCAGCCAAGCGGGAGTAGGGGAGACCCAGTACTTC
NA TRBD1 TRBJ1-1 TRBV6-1 CASRKTGVSEAFF TGTGCCAGCAGGAAGACAGGGGTATCTGAAGCTTTCTTT
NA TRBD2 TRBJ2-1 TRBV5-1 CASSSSGRGQSDEQFF TGCGCCAGCAGCTCTAGCGGGAGAGGCCAAAGCGATGAGCAGTTCTTC
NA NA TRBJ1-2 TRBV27 CASRLKPTQNYGYTF TGTGCCAGCAGACTGAAGCCTACACAGAACTATGGCTACACCTTC
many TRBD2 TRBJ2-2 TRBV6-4 CASSVSGASTGELFF TGTGCCAGCAGTGTTAGCGGGGCCAGTACCGGGGAGCTGTTTTTT
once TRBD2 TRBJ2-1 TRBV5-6 CASSPLNLGGSKSNEQFF TGTGCCAGCAGCCCCCTAAATTTGGGCGGGAGTAAGAGCAATGAGCAGTTCTTC
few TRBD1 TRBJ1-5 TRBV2 CASSESPGGGNQPQHF TGTGCCAGCAGTGAATCCCCAGGGGGTGGTAATCAGCCCCAGCATTTT
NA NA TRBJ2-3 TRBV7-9 CASSLSTDTQYF TGTGCCAGCAGCCTGAGCACAGATACGCAGTATTTT
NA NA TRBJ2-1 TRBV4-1 CASSRNRGLSYNEQFF TGCGCCAGCAGCCGCAACAGGGGACTCTCCTACAATGAGCAGTTCTTC
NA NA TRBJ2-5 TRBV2 CASEGGNQETQYF TGTGCCAGCGAAGGAGGGAACCAAGAGACCCAGTACTTC